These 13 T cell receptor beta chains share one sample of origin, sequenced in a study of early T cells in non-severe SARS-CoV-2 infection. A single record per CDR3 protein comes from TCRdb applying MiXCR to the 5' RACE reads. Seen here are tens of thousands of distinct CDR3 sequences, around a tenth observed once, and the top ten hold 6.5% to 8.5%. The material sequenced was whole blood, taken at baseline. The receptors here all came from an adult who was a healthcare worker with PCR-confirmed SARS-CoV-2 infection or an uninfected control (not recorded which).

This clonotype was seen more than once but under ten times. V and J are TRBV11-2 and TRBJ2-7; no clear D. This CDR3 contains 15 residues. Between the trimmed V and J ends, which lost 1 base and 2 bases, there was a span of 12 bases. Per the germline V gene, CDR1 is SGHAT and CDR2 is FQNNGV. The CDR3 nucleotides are TGTGCCAGCAGCTTAGGGGTTACAAGAACCTACGAGCAGTACTTC. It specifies CASSLGVTRTYEQYF.

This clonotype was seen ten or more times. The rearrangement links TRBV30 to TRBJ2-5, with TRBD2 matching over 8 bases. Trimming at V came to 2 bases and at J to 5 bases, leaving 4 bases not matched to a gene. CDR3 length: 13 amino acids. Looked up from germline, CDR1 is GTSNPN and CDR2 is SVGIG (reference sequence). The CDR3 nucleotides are TGTGCCTGGAGTCGGGGGGGCGGGGAGACCCAGTACTTC. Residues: CAWSRGGGETQYF.

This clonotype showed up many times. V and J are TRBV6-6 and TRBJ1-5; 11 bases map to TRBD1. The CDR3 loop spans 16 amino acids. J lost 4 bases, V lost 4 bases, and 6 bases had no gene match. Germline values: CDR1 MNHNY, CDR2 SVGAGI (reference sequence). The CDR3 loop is CASSWTGGAGNQPQHF. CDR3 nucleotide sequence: TGTGCCAGCAGTTGGACAGGGGGCGCAGGGAATCAGCCCCAGCATTTT.

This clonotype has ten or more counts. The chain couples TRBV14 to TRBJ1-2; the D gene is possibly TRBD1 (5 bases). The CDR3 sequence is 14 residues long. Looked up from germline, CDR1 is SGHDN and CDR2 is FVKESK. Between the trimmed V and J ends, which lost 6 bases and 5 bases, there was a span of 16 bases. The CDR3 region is CASSRPGTKYGYTF. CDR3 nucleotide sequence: TGTGCCAGCAGTCGACCTGGGACGAAATATGGCTACACCTTC.

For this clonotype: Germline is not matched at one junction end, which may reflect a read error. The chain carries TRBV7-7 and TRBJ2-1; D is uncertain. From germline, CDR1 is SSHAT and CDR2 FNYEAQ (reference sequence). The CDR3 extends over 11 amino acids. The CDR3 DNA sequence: TGTGCTAGCAGCTCCTGGATTGAGCAGTTCTTC. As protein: CASSSWIEQFF. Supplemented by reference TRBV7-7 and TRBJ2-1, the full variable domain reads GAGVSQSPRYKVTKRGQDVTLRCDPISSHATLYWYQQALGQGPEFLTYFNYEAQPDKSGLPSDRFSAERPEGSISTLTIQRTEQRDSAMYRCASSSWIEQFFGPGTRLTVL.

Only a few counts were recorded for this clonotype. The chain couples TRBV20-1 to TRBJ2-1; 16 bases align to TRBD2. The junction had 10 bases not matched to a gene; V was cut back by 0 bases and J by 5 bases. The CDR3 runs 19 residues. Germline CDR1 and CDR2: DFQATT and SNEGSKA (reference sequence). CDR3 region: CSARDPGTSGGAQNNEQFF. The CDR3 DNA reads TGCAGTGCTAGAGACCCAGGGACTAGCGGGGGGGCCCAGAACAATGAGCAGTTCTTC.

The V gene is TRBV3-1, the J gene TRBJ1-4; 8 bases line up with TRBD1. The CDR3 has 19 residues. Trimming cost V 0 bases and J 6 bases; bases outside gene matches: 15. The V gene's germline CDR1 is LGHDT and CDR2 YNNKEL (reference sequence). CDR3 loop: CASSQDGSGTGWAYEKLFF. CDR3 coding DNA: TGTGCCAGCAGCCAAGATGGGAGCGGGACAGGATGGGCATATGAAAAACTGTTTTTT. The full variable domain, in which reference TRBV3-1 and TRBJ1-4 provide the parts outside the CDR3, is DTAVSQTPKYLVTQMGNDKSIKCEQNLGHDTMYWYKQDSKKFLKIMFSYNNKELIINETVPNRFSPKSPDKAHLNLHINSLELGDSAVYFCASSQDGSGTGWAYEKLFFGSGTQLSVL.

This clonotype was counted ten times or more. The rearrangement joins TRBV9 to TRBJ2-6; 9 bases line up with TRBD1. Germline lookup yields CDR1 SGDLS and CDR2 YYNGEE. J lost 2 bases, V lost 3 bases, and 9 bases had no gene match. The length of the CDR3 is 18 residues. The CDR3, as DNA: TGTGCCAGCAGCGAAAGGGACAGGGTCTCGCCTGGGGCCAACGTCCTGACTTTC. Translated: CASSERDRVSPGANVLTF.

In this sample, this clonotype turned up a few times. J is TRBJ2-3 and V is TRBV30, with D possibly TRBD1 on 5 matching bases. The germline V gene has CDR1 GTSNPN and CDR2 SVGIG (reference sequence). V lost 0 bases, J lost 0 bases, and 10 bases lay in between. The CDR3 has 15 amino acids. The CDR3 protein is CAWSVRKGSTDTQYF. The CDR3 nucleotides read TGTGCCTGGAGTGTACGGAAGGGGAGCACAGATACGCAGTATTTT. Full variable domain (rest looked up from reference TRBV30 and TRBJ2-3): SQTIHQWPATLVQPVGSPLSLECTVEGTSNPNLYWYRQAAGRGLQLLFYSVGIGQISSEVPQNLSASRPQDRQFILSSKKLLLSDSGFYLCAWSVRKGSTDTQYFGPGTRLTVL.

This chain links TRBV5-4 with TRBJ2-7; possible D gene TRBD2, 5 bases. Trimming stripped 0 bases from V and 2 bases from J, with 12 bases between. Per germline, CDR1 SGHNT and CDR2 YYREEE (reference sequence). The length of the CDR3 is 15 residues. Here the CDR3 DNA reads TGTGCCAGCAGCTTGGCCGAGGCGGAGGCCTACGAGCAGTACTTC. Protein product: CASSLAEAEAYEQYF.

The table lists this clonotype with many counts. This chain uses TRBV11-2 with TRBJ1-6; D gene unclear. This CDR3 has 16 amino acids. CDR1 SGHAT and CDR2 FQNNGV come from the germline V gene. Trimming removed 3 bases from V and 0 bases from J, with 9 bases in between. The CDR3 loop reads CASSFVGGSYNSPLHF. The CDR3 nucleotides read TGTGCCAGCAGCTTCGTCGGAGGCTCCTATAATTCACCCCTCCACTTT.

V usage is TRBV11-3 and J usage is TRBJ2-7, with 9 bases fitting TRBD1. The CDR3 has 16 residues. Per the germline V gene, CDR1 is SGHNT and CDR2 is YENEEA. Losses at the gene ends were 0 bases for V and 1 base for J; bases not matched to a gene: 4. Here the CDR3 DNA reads TGTGCCAGCAGCTTAGACCCCGGGACAGGGTCCTACGAGCAGTACTTC. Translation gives CASSLDPGTGSYEQYF.

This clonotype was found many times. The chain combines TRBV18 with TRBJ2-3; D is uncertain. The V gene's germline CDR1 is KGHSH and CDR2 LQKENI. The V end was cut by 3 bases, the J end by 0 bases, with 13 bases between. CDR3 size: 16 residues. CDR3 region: CASSPEGGSSTDTQYF. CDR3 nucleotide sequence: TGTGCCAGCTCACCTGAAGGTGGTTCTAGCACAGATACGCAGTATTTT.